This T cell receptor (beta chain) was captured by sequencing in a study of blood T cells in healthy people across ages. With a J-beta primer mix and a sample-barcoded 5' primer, a second PCR ran about 6 to 11 cycles. TCRdb redid the calling of the 5' RACE reads with MiXCR, one entry per CDR3 protein. The sample shows approximately 810,000 distinct CDR3 sequences, around 28% of them seen only once. Findings of the study overall: Estimates of diversity drawn from one million T cells were considered underestimates.

Donors ranged from roughly 6 to 90 years old and were healthy Caucasians in Russia. Every donor contributed roughly 11 milliliters of peripheral blood by blood draw. In the case of this clonotype: Its antigen is currently unknown.

The CDR3 is 16 amino acids. Germline assignment: CDR1 SGDLS and CDR2 YYNGEE. The V segment lost 4 bases and the J segment 13 bases; nucleotides outside the gene matches: 16. The receptor's source is a woman aged 80 or older in good health. This rearrangement joins TRBV9 to TRBJ2-1, with TRBD1 matching over 11 bases. The sample consisted of blood. The DNA for the CDR3 is TGTGCCAGCAGCCCTAGTGGACAGGGGGCTTGGGAGACCCAGTTCTTC. This gives the protein CASSPSGQGAWETQFF.